This is a list of T cell receptor beta chains from one sample in a study of shared clonotypes between healthy human individuals. The data were produced by immunoSEQ multiplex PCR, yet TCRdb's version contains in-frame clones alone and is incomplete. The sample has roughly 2 million clones, approximately 95% seen once. The material sequenced was naive CD8+ T cells sorted from blood. Every receptor here comes from a man in his late teens or twenties in good health. The conserved cysteine and the conserved F or W are not part of the CDR3 here.

J	V	CDR3
TRBJ2-5	TRBV11-2	ASSLGPGQGETQY
TRBJ2-5	TRBV9	ASSVPGGETQY
TRBJ1-4	TRBV13	ASSFVWGNEKLF
TRBJ2-3	TRBV28	ASSLLLAGGSTDTQY
TRBJ1-1	TRBV9	ASTGAGGLNTEAF
TRBJ1-2	TRBV7-8	ASSLGVRESLNYGYT
TRBJ2-3	TRBV4-1	ASSQGTTDTQY
TRBJ1-1	TRBV27	ASSPRQGVNTEAF
TRBJ2-2	TRBV4-1	ASSHTNRALNTGELF
TRBJ2-2	TRBV10-1	ASSESKGKNTGELF
TRBJ1-1	TRBV5-4	ASSSLDGNTEAF
TRBJ1-2	TRBV19	ASKFGEQPYGYT